This T cell receptor beta chain was recovered during a study of T cell repertoires in cytomegalovirus infection. Study outcomes and limitations: Across the ex vivo response, the dominant clonotypes were HLA-C-restricted CMV-specific TCR beta clonotypes.

TCRdb re-analysed the reads in MiXCR, keeping a single row per CDR3 protein. The sample has about 530,000 distinct CDR3 sequences, roughly 29% seen once. The germline V gene has CDR1 SGHVS and CDR2 FQNEAQ. J was trimmed by 6 bases and V by 2 bases; bases with no gene match: 8. There are 15 residues in the CDR3. As concerns this clonotype: The antigen remains undetermined.

Sequences were obtained from PBMCs. The V gene is TRBV7-8, the J gene TRBJ2-3; 7 nucleotides align to TRBD2. The sequence came from a human donor in good health (CMV status not recorded). Some clones in this sample may be carry-over from other donors' samples. The CDR3 loop is CASSLLASGTDTQYF. The DNA for the CDR3 is TGTGCCAGCAGCTTATTGGCTAGCGGTACGGATACGCAGTATTTT.